The 16 T cell receptor beta chains below come from one sample, sequenced in a study of graft-versus-host responses after intestinal transplantation. The method was immunoSEQ multiplex PCR; TCRdb's version includes in-frame clones alone and lacks a portion of them. The sample carries about 81,000 clones, less than 90% recorded once. These receptors lack a known antigen. Sequenced material: unstimulated CD4+ T cells sorted from spleen or lymph node cells, taken before intestinal transplant. These receptors originate from a human donor who received an intestinal transplant.

V and J are TRBV9 and TRBJ2-1, with no clear D. The CDR3 runs to 15 residues. Germline V gene lookup returns CDR1 SGDLS and CDR2 YYNGEE. V was pared by 0 bases and J by 3 bases, with 10 bases between. The CDR3 DNA follows: TGTGCCAGCAGCGTAGAGAGCGCTAACTACAATGAGCAGTTCTTC. This codes for CASSVESANYNEQFF.

The chain carries TRBV14 and TRBJ2-1, with 9 bases that match TRBD2. The CDR3 is 16 residues long. Losses at the gene ends were 4 bases for V and 5 bases for J; bases not matched to a gene: 9. Germline V CDR1 and CDR2: SGHDN, FVKESK. DNA of the CDR3: TGTGCCAGCAGCCTCGGATGGCGGGGGGGTCACAATGAGCAGTTCTTC. Translation: CASSLGWRGGHNEQFF.

The gene calls are TRBV6-1 and TRBJ2-1; D is uncertain. CDR1 is MNHNS, CDR2 SASEGT, per germline. With 2 bases removed from V and 7 bases from J, the gap between germline ends came to 9 bases. The length of the CDR3 is 13 residues. This CDR3 is CASSELRANEQFF. The CDR3 nucleotides read TGTGCCAGCAGTGAACTAAGAGCTAATGAGCAGTTCTTC.

The chain links TRBV11-2 to TRBJ1-2, with D perhaps TRBD1 (5 bases). Germline V lookup: CDR1 SGHAT, CDR2 FQNNGV. The CDR3 is 14 amino acids. V lost 5 bases, J lost 8 bases, and 18 bases lay in between. Here the CDR3 DNA reads TGTGCCAGCAGCCTACAGGTTGGGTCCGAAGGCTACACCTTC. It yields the protein CASSLQVGSEGYTF.

This clone was found a few times. V gene TRBV28 combines with J gene TRBJ2-6; 9 bases match TRBD1. V shed 7 bases and J 2 bases; nucleotides not matched to a gene: 12. The CDR3 runs to 18 residues. The V gene's germline CDR1 is MDHEN and CDR2 SYDVKM. CDR3 residues: CASTVGGQGLPGANVLTF. The CDR3 DNA follows: TGTGCCAGCACCGTGGGGGGACAGGGTCTCCCTGGGGCCAACGTCCTGACTTTC. Using reference TRBV28 and TRBJ2-6 for the parts outside the CDR3, the full variable domain is DVKVTQSSRYLVKRTGEKVFLECVQDMDHENMFWYRQDPGLGLRLIYFSYDVKMKEKGDIPEGYSVSREKKERFSLILESASTNQTSMYLCASTVGGQGLPGANVLTFGAGSRLTVL.

The J gene is TRBJ1-6, the V gene TRBV7-9; D possibly corresponds to TRBD1 (5 bases). This CDR3 spans 15 amino acids. The germline gives CDR1 SEHNR, CDR2 FQNEAQ (reference sequence). V shed 2 bases and J shed 10 bases, with 15 bases lying between them. The CDR3 DNA follows: TGTGCCAGCAGCTTATTTCAGGGCTTCGAATCACCCCTCCACTTT. This encodes CASSLFQGFESPLHF.

The rearrangement links TRBV2 to TRBJ1-2; the D is unclear. Germline V lookup: CDR1 SNHLY, CDR2 FYNNEI. The CDR3 has 12 amino acids. Trimming removed 3 bases from V and 2 bases from J, with 4 bases in between. In nucleotides, the CDR3 is TGTGCCAGCAGTGAGGAGAACTATGGCTACACCTTC. It specifies CASSEENYGYTF.

This chain links TRBV1 with TRBJ2-5; TRBD2 is taken as the D call from the table, unchecked against the DNA. TRBV1 is given as a pseudogene. The CDR3 covers 18 residues. The CDR3 DNA follows: TGCACCAGCAGCCTCGGGTTGAGTTCCGGGACTCCCGTAGAGACCCAGTACTTC. This translates into CTSSLGLSSGTPVETQYF.

The chain has TRBV27 and TRBJ2-5; 13 bases align to TRBD2. Per the germline V gene, CDR1 is MNHEY and CDR2 is SMNVEV (reference sequence). Trimming removed 10 bases from V and 5 bases from J; junction bases left unmatched: 7. The CDR3 runs 14 residues. This CDR3 reads CATSPLAGGETQYF. The CDR3 DNA sequence: TGTGCCACCTCTCCACTAGCGGGGGGGGAGACCCAGTACTTC.

The chain is built from TRBV5-4 and TRBJ2-7, with TRBD1 identical over 7 bases. Per germline, CDR1 SGHNT and CDR2 YYREEE (reference sequence). This CDR3 spans 13 amino acids. After removal of 4 bases from V and 2 bases from J, the junction contained 3 bases not matched to a gene. CDR3 residues: CASSRDSAYEQYF. CDR3 in DNA: TGTGCCAGCAGCCGGGACAGTGCCTACGAGCAGTACTTC.

The chain carries TRBV4-1 and TRBJ2-2; D is perhaps TRBD2 (5 bases). The CDR3 has 20 residues. The germline V gene encodes CDR1 MGHRA and CDR2 YSYEKL. With 1 base removed from V and 4 bases from J, the gap between germline ends came to 25 bases. The CDR3 DNA reads TGCGCCAGCAGCCAAGGACGAGGGAAAGGGTCTAAGGAGAGCACCGGGGAGCTGTTTTTT. The encoded protein is CASSQGRGKGSKESTGELFF.

The V call is TRBV10-2, the J call TRBJ2-7; 11 bases are shared with TRBD2. The CDR3 runs 14 residues. V was clipped by 7 bases and J by 4 bases; unmatched bases: 6. Germline-derived CDR1 and CDR2 are WSHSY and SAAADI. In nucleotides, the CDR3 is TGCGCCAGCAACCCTAGCGGGGGGCCTTACGAGCAGTACTTC. It codes for CASNPSGGPYEQYF.

This clone was observed a handful of times. The V call is TRBV7-6, the J call TRBJ1-6; no clear D. V gave up 4 bases and J gave up 7 bases, with 11 bases separating them. CDR1 and CDR2 (germline): SGHVS, FNYEAQ. The length of the CDR3 is 14 residues. In nucleotides, the CDR3 is TGTGCCAGCAGCTCCGGGGTGTCGAATTCACCCCTCCACTTT. It is translated as CASSSGVSNSPLHF.

V gene TRBV28 combines with J gene TRBJ1-2; D unclear. Germline-derived CDR1 and CDR2 are MDHEN and SYDVKM. CDR3 length: 13 residues. V dropped 6 bases and J dropped 4 bases, with 12 bases sitting between them. The CDR3 DNA sequence: TGTGCCAGCAGCCCCGCCAGGTCCTATGGCTACACCTTC. Translated: CASSPARSYGYTF.

This clone has a single count. This chain joins TRBV28 and TRBJ1-1; TRBD1 agrees at 8 bases. Germline V gene sequence: CDR1 MDHEN, CDR2 SYDVKM. V was pared by 5 bases and J by 5 bases, with 4 bases of the junction left unmatched. This CDR3 region has 13 residues. The CDR3 reads CASSQGAGTEAFF. The CDR3 nucleotides read TGTGCCAGCAGTCAGGGGGCGGGAACTGAAGCTTTCTTT.

V gene TRBV4-1 combines with J gene TRBJ2-1; TRBD2 aligns across 9 bases. V trimming: 2 bases; J trimming: 8 bases; junction bases outside the gene matches: 10. The CDR3 covers 16 residues. Per germline, CDR1 MGHRA and CDR2 YSYEKL. The CDR3 DNA sequence: TGCGCCAGCAGCCAACGTGGTAGCGGGAGTCGGGATGAGCAGTTCTTC. This sequence encodes CASSQRGSGSRDEQFF.